Presented here are 14 T cell receptor beta chains from one specimen sequenced in a study of cytomegalovirus exposure and HLA in healthy donors listed by TCRdb under 2017. The receptor library was made with the immunoSEQ multiplex PCR assay. For the multiplex PCR, a mixture combining 60 forward primers for TCR Vbeta segments and 13 reverse primers for TCR Jbeta segments was used. TCRdb took this table from immuneACCESS and kept in-frame rearrangements with V and J called. Such tables lack part of the clones; where checked against another copy, unresolved V genes explain under half of the gap, and the rest is unexplained. The sample yields about 160,000 clones; roughly four fifths were counted once. The ten largest clones take up around 4.1% of the sample. Sample: PBMCs. The source of these receptors is a man aged 45-65 years in good health and CMV-seropositive.

The chain uses TRBV6-5 and TRBJ2-7; tentative D call: TRBD2 (5 bases). Germline V CDR1 and CDR2: MNHEY, SVGAGI. The V and J ends lost 0 bases and 1 base respectively, with 13 bases between them. CDR3 size: 16 residues. The CDR3 loop is CASSYSGGQESYEQYF. The CDR3 DNA reads TGTGCCAGCAGTTACTCTGGCGGGCAGGAATCCTACGAGCAGTACTTC.

The chain has TRBV5-1 and TRBJ2-7, with 7 bases identical to TRBD1. The CDR3 is made up of 14 amino acids. Germline V gene lookup returns CDR1 SGHRS and CDR2 YFSETQ. V trimming: 2 bases; J trimming: 2 bases; junction bases outside the gene matches: 4. The CDR3 is CASSFPTGAYEQYF. The CDR3 region has the DNA TGCGCCAGCAGCTTCCCTACAGGGGCCTACGAGCAGTACTTC.

V usage is TRBV21-1 and J usage is TRBJ1-1; the DNA was not compared with TRBD1, the D call given in the table. TRBV21-1 is a pseudogene locus. The CDR3 sequence is 20 residues long. This CDR3 reads CASSKLRRDRGGQENTEAFF. The CDR3 nucleotides are TGTGCCAGCAGCAAGTTAAGGCGAGACAGGGGAGGGCAAGAGAACACTGAAGCTTTCTTT.

The V and J genes are TRBV27 and TRBJ1-4; 8 positions agree with TRBD1. With V trimmed by 5 bases and J by 8 bases, 10 bases remained unmatched. The CDR3 is 15 residues long. CDR1 is MNHEY, CDR2 SMNVEV, per germline (reference sequence). CDR3 in DNA: TGTGCCAGCAGTCAAAACAGGGGGGGACGGGAAAAACTGTTTTTT. This gives the protein CASSQNRGGREKLFF.

V usage is TRBV5-1 and J usage is TRBJ2-1; 7 nucleotides agree with TRBD1. This CDR3 region has 15 residues. Germline CDR1 is SGHRS and CDR2 is YFSETQ. The J segment lost 5 bases and the V segment lost 1 base, leaving 6 bases of the junction unmatched. This chain's CDR3 is CASSLYRDSNNEQFF. CDR3 sequence (DNA): TGCGCCAGCAGCTTGTACCGGGACAGTAACAATGAGCAGTTCTTC.

This clone was seen just once. The J gene is TRBJ2-1, the V gene TRBV2; 7 positions match TRBD2. V shed 4 bases, J shed 10 bases, and the junction held 19 bases outside the gene matches. This CDR3 region has 17 residues. In germline, CDR1 is SNHLY, CDR2 FYNNEI. Here the CDR3 reads CASSAMTRDYLRGEQFF. DNA of the CDR3: TGTGCCAGCAGTGCAATGACCCGGGACTATCTTCGAGGGGAGCAGTTCTTC.

The CDR3 reads CASSGLAGVGDTQYF. In DNA, the CDR3 is TGTGCCAGCAGCGGGTTAGCGGGAGTTGGGGATACGCAGTATTTT. J is TRBJ2-3 and V is TRBV6-1; TRBD2 matches at 9 bases. Germline V CDR1 and CDR2: MNHNS, SASEGT. The CDR3 consists of 15 residues. Trimming removed 6 bases from V and 6 bases from J; junction bases left unmatched: 10.

This clone is a singleton in its sample. V gene TRBV7-2 combines with J gene TRBJ1-5, with a tentative D call TRBD1 (5 bases). Germline CDR1 reads SGHTA; CDR2 reads FQGNSA. The V end lost 0 bases, the J end lost 5 bases, and 11 bases lay between the germline ends. There are 15 residues in the CDR3. CDR3 sequence reads: CASSLARGRDQPQHF. Written as DNA, the CDR3 is TGTGCCAGCAGCTTAGCGCGGGGGAGGGATCAGCCCCAGCATTTT.

The V call is TRBV5-4, the J call TRBJ2-3, with a tentative D call TRBD2 (5 bases). Per the germline V gene, CDR1 is SGHNT and CDR2 is YYREEE (reference sequence). The CDR3 runs to 15 residues. Deletions cut 4 bases from V and 0 bases from J, with 12 bases between. CDR3 loop: CASSPPAASTDTQYF. CDR3 coding DNA: TGTGCCAGCAGCCCCCCAGCGGCTAGCACAGATACGCAGTATTTT. Filled out from reference TRBV5-4 and TRBJ2-3, the complete variable domain reads ETGVTQSPTHLIKTRGQQVTLRCSSQSGHNTVSWYQQALGQGPQFIFQYYREEENGRGNFPPRFSGLQFPNYSSELNVNALELDDSALYLCASSPPAASTDTQYFGPGTRLTVL.

The DNA for the CDR3 is TGTGCCATCAGTGAGGAGGAGGTTCTAGCCAAAAACATTCAGTACTTC. Translation gives CAISEEEVLAKNIQYF. This chain connects TRBV10-3 to TRBJ2-4, with a possible D match to TRBD2 (5 bases). Germline assignment: CDR1 ENHRY and CDR2 SYGVKD. The ends were cut back, 2 bases at V and 0 bases at J, with 11 bases in the middle. This CDR3 is built from 16 residues.

The gene calls are TRBV9 and TRBJ1-3; 10 bases line up with TRBD1. The J segment lost 4 bases and the V segment lost 4 bases, leaving 8 bases of the junction unmatched. The CDR3 has 16 residues. Germline values: CDR1 SGDLS, CDR2 YYNGEE. In nucleotides, the CDR3 is TGTGCCAGCAGCCTCTACGACAGGGGGCAGGGAAACACCATATATTTT. Its translation is CASSLYDRGQGNTIYF.

This rearrangement joins TRBV7-6 to TRBJ2-5; 8 bases are shared with TRBD2. The germline gives CDR1 SGHVS, CDR2 FNYEAQ. This CDR3 is built from 13 residues. V shed 5 bases, J shed 9 bases, and the junction held 8 bases outside the gene matches. CDR3 nucleotide sequence: TGTGCCAGCAGCAGGGGCACGGGGGGGGCCCAGTACTTC. Its translation: CASSRGTGGAQYF. The full variable domain, completed using reference TRBV7-6 and TRBJ2-5, is GAGVSQSPRYKVTKRGQDVALRCDPISGHVSLYWYRQALGQGPEFLTYFNYEAQQDKSGLPNDRFSAERPEGSISTLTIQRTEQRDSAMYRCASSRGTGGAQYFGPGTRLLVL.

The rearrangement uses TRBV5-4 and TRBJ2-5, with D perhaps matching TRBD2 (6 bases). V was trimmed by 2 bases and J by 4 bases, leaving 9 bases between them. Per the germline V gene, CDR1 is SGHNT and CDR2 is YYREEE (reference sequence). The CDR3 has 13 residues. CDR3 protein: CASSFRGGETQYF. CDR3 bases: TGTGCCAGCAGCTTCCGGGGAGGAGAGACCCAGTACTTC.

This chain connects TRBV19 to TRBJ1-6; D may be TRBD1 (5 bases). CDR3 length equals 21 residues. Trimming cost V 6 bases and J 4 bases, with 31 bases left between them. CDR1 is LNHDA, CDR2 SQIVND, per germline (reference sequence). The CDR3 region is CASRIIISREPSLLYNSPLHF. CDR3 DNA: TGTGCCAGTAGGATCATTATTTCCAGGGAACCCTCCCTCTTATATAATTCACCCCTCCACTTT.